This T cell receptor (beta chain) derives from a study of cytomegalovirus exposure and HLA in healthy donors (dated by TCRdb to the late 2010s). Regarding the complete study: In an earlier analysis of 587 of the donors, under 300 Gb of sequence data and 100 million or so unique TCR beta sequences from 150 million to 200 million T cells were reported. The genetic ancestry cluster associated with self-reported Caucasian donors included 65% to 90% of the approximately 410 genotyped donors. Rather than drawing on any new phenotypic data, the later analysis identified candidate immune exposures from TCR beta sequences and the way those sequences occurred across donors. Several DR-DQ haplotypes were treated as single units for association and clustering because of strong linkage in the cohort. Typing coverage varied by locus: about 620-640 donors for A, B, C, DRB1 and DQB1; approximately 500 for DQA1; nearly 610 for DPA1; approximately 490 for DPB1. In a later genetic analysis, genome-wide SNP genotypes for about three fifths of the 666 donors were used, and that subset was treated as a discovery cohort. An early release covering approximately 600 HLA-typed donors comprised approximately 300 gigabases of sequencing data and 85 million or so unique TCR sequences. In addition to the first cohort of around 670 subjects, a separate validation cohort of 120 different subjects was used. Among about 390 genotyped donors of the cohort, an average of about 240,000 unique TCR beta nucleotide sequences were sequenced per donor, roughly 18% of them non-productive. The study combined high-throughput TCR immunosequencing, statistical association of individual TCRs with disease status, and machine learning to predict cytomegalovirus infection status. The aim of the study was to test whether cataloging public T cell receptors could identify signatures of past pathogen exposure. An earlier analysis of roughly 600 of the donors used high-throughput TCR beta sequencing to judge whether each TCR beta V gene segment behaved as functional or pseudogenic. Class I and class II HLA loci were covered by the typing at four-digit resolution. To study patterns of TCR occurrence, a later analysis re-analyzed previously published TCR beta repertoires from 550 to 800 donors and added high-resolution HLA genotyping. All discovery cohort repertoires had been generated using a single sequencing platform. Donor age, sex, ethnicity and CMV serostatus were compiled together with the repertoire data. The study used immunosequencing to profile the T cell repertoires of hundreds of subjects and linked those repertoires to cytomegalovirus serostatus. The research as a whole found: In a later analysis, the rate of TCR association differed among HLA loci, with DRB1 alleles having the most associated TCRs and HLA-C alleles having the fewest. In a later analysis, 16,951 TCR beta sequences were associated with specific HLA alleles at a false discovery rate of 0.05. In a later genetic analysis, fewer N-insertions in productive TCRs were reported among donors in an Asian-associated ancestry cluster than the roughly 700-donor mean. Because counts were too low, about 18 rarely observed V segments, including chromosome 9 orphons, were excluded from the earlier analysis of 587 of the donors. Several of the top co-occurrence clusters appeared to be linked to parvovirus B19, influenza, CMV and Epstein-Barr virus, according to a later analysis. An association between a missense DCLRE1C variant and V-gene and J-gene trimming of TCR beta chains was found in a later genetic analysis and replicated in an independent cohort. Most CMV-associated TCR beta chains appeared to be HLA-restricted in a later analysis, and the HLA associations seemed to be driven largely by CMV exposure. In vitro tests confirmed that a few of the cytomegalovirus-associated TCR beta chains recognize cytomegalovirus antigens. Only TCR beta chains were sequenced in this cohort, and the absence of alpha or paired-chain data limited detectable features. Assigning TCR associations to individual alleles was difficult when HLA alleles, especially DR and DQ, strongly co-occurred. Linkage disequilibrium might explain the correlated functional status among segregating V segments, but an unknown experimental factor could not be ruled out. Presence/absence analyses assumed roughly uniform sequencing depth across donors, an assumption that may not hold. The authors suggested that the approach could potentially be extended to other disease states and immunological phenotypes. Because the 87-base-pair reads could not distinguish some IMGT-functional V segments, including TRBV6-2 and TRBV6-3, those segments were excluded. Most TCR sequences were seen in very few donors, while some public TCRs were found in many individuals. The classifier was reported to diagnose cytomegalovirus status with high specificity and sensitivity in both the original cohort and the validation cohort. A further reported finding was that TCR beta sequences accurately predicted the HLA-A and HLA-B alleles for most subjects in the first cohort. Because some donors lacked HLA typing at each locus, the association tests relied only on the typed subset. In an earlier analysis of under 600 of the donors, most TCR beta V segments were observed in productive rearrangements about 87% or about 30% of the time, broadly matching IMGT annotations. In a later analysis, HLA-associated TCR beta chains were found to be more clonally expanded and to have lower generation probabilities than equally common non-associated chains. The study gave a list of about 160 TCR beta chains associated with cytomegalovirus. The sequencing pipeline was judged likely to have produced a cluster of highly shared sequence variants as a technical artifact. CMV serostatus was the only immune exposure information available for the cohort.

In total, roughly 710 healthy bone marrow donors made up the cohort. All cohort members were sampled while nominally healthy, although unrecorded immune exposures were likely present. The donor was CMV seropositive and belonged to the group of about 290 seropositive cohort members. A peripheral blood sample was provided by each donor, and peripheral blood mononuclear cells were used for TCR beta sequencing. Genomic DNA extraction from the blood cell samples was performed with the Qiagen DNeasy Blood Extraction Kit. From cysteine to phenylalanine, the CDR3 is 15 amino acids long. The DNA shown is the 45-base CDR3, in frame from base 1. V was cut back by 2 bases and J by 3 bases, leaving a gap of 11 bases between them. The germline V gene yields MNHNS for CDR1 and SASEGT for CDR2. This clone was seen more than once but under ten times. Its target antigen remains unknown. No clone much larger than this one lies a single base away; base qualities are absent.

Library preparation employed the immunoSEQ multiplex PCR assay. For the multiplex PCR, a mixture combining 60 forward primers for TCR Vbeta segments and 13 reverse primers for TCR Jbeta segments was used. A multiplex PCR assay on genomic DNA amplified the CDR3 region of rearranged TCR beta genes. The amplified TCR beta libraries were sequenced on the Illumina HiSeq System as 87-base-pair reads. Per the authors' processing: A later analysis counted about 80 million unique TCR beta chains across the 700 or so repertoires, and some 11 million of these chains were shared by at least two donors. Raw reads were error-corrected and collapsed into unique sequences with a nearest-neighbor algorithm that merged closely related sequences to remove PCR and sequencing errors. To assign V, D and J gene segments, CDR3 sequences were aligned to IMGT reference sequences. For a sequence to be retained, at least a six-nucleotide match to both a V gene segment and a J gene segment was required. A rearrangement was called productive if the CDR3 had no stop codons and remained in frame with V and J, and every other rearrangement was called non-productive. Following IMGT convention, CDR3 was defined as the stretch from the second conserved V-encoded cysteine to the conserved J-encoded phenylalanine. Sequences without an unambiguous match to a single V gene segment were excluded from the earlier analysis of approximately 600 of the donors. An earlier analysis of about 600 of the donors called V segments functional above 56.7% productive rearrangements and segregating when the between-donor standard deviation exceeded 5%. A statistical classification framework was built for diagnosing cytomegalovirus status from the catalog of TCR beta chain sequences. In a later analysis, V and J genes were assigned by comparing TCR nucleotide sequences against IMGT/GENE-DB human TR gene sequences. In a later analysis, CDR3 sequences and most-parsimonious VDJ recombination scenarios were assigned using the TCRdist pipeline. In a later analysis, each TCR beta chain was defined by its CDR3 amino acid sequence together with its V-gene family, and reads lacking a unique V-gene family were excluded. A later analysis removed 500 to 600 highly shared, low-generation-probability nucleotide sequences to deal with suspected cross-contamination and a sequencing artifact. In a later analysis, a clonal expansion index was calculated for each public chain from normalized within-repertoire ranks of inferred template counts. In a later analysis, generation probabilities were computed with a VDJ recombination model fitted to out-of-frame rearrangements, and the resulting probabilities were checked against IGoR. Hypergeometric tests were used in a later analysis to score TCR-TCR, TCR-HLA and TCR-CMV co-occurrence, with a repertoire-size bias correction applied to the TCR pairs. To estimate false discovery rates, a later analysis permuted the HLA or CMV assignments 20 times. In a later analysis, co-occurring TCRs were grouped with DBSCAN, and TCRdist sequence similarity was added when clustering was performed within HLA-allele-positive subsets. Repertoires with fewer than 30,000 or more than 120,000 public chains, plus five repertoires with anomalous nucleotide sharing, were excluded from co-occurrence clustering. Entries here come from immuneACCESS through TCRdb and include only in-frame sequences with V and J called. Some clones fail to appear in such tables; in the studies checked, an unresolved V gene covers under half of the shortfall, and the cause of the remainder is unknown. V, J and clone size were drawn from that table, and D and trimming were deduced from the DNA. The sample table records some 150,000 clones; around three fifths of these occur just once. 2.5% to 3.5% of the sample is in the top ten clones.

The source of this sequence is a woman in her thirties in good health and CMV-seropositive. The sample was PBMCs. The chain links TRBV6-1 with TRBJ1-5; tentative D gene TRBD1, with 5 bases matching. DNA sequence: TGTGCCAGCAGTGAACAAGACAGCCTCAATCAGCCCCAGCATTTT. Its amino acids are CASSEQDSLNQPQHF.